This T cell receptor beta chain was captured by sequencing in a study of T cell responses to AZD1222 COVID-19 vaccine (dated by TCRdb to the early 2020s). With respect to the entire study: Because spike-specific TCR depth and breadth did not differ between the two schedules, AZD1222 recipients who got a second dose at roughly 4 weeks were pooled with those who got a second dose at roughly 12 weeks. A total of 230 or so trial participants underwent TCR sequencing, of whom about 210 received two doses of AZD1222 and around 26 received two doses of the MenACWY control vaccine. Trial participants were enrolled by age into subgroups of 18-55, 56-69 and 70-plus years, and around 150, 29 and 61 TCR-sequenced participants, respectively, were included in these subgroups. Overall study outcomes, separate from this receptor: The whole spike protein was spanned by vaccine-associated CD4 TCRs, and dominant responses were seen in regions 160-218 and 743-854. Conclusions about previously exposed vaccinees are limited because only six or seven AZD1222 recipients were SARS-CoV-2 seropositive at baseline. Because no day 14 peak-response samples were available, repertoires were characterized only after the peak T cell response. Spike-specific TCR breadth and depth rose significantly after two AZD1222 doses compared with day 0 and with MenACWY recipients. Reportedly, close to half of the unique spike-specific TCRs recognized epitopes lying outside the regions that are mutated in the B.1.351 and B.1.1.7 variants. Participants were mostly white British, with more females than males. The authors suggested clonal diversity may have been underestimated. In the small 56-69-year group, the increase in depth fell short of significance, most likely because of low power.

The junction shows trimming of 6 bases on V and 10 bases on J, plus 19 bases between the germline ends. The germline V gene supplies CDR1 MNHEY and CDR2 SVGAGI. The CDR3 runs 14 residues from the cysteine to the phenylalanine. Just the 42-base CDR3 DNA is kept, in frame starting at base 1. Comment on this clone: The antigen it recognizes is unknown. Per-base qualities were not stored, and no clone one base away is much larger.

The CDR3 regions of human TCRbeta chains were analyzed by immunosequencing. In the paper's pipeline: Repertoire TCRs were matched against a reference library of SARS-CoV-2-specific TCRs generated with the MIRA antigen-specificity platform. Breadth meant the fraction of unique TCRs that were SARS-CoV-2-associated, whereas depth meant the fraction of total T cells that were SARS-CoV-2-associated. Each spike-specific TCR was assigned to its reactive spike region and to a CD4 or CD8 class using the MIRA data. Log10-transformed breadth and depth values were compared by one-way ANOVA with Sidak's multiple comparisons tests. Imported from immuneACCESS, the table was reduced by TCRdb to in-frame sequences with V and J called. These copies leave out some clones; in studies compared against another copy, an unresolved V gene accounts for under half, and the cause of the remainder is not known. V and J calls and clone size are those listed in that table; D and trimming were worked out from the DNA. The sample data list 100,000 to 150,000 clones, and about 85% of these were observed just once. The ten biggest clones cover less than 8% of the sample.

The label giving this sample's time point can be read as: baseline before first vaccination. Samples from vaccinated people were obtained from the UK trials COV001 and COV002, which included a single-blind randomized controlled phase 2/3 trial of AZD1222 (ChAdOx1 nCoV-19) in healthy adults. For TCRbeta chain sequencing, PBMC samples from trial participants were taken at day 0 and at day 28 after the second dose. This clonotype was sampled from an adult in good health. The rearrangement combines TRBV6-5 with TRBJ1-5, with no confidently assigned D gene. The source was peripheral blood, collected on day 0 of AZD1222 vaccination. The DNA sequence is TGTGCCAGCAGCCAGACGGAGCACGTCGGCCCCCAGCATTTT. Translated, this is CASSQTEHVGPQHF.